A selection of T cell receptor beta chains follows, all from one sample in a study of sequential checkpoint blockade in melanoma. The table came from immunoSEQ multiplex PCR; TCRdb's copy has only in-frame clones and leaves some out. The repertoire consists of tens of thousands of clones, with under 35% occurring once and the leading ten covering 1.6%. The sequencing here drew on tumor tissue (inferred from file names), taken from a patient given nivolumab and ipilimumab in sequence. All receptors derive from a human donor with melanoma. CDR3s include the opening cysteine and the closing phenylalanine or tryptophan. The D gene is left open where the match is weak. The size entry is marked missing in some rows and otherwise reads once, few, many or a size class.

>TRBV11-3|16|many|TRBD2|TRBJ2-7
TGTGCCAGCAGCGCTAGCGGGGGTCCCCCCTCCTACGAGCAGTACTTC
CASSASGGPPSYEQYF
>TRBV19|14|few|.|TRBJ1-1
TGTGCCAGTAGGGTTCAGGGGCGGGACACTGAAGCTTTCTTT
CASRVQGRDTEAFF
>TRBV6-8|15|.|TRBD1|TRBJ2-3
TGTGCCAGCAGTAACCGACAGGGGGCAACAGATACGCAGTATTTT
CASSNRQGATDTQYF
>TRBV29-1|14|.|TRBD2|TRBJ2-3
TGCAGCGTCCCGAGCGGGAGCTGGGCAGATACGCAGTATTTT
CSVPSGSWADTQYF
>TRBV9|16|few|.|TRBJ2-7
TGTGCCAGCAGCCCTGCTGGGATCTCAGGGGTCTACGAGCAGTACTTC
CASSPAGISGVYEQYF
>TRBV11-3|17|few|TRBD1|TRBJ1-2
TGTGCCAGCAGCTTGTTTGGACAGGGCGATTTCAACTATGGCTACACCTTC
CASSLFGQGDFNYGYTF
>TRBV1|15|.|.|TRBJ1-1
TGCGCCAGCAGCCAAGAACCGGGACAAAGGACTGAAGCTTTCTTT
CASSQEPGQRTEAFF
>TRBV19|14|once|.|TRBJ1-5
TGTGCCAGTACCTTGGGGAGCGGCAATCAGCCCCAGCATTTT
CASTLGSGNQPQHF
>TRBV12-5|15|.|TRBD1|TRBJ1-5
TGTGCTAATAGCCGGGACAGGGTAAAAAATCAGCCCCAGCATTTT
CANSRDRVKNQPQHF
>TRBV19|17|.|.|TRBJ1-5
TGTGCCAGTAGTAGGGCCCGCCAAGGGGTTAGCAATCAGCCCCAGCATTTT
CASSRARQGVSNQPQHF
>TRBV6-8|12|.|.|TRBJ2-1
TGTGCCAGCAGTTACGAGGGGGGTGAGCAGTTCTTC
CASSYEGGEQFF
>TRBV6-8|12|.|TRBD1|TRBJ1-3
TGTGCCAGCAGCGCGGGACAGGGGAGGATATATTTT
CASSAGQGRIYF
>TRBV19|15|.|TRBD2|TRBJ2-4
TGTGCCAGTAGTACAGGCGGGGGAGCCAAAAACATTCAGTACTTC
CASSTGGGAKNIQYF
>TRBV19|13|.|.|TRBJ2-7
TGTGCCAGTAGTATCAGGGGAGCGGACGAGCAGTACTTC
CASSIRGADEQYF
>TRBV11-3|15|many|.|TRBJ2-7
TGTGCCAGCAGCACCGCCACAGGTGCCCTTAGGGAGCAGTACTTC
CASSTATGALREQYF
>TRBV19|14|.|.|TRBJ1-2
TGTGCCAGTAGTATGATGACGGAAAACTATGGCTACACCTTC
CASSMMTENYGYTF
>TRBV6-8|14|.|.|TRBJ2-3
TGTGCCAGCAGCCCCGGGGGCAGCACAGATACGCAGTATTTT
CASSPGGSTDTQYF
>TRBV30|14|.|.|TRBJ2-5
TGTGCCTGGAGTTCAAAGGGGGGGGTAGAGACCCAGTACTTC
CAWSSKGGVETQYF
>TRBV9|13|.|.|TRBJ2-7
TGTGCCAGCAGCGTAGGGAACTCCTACGAGCAGTACTTC
CASSVGNSYEQYF